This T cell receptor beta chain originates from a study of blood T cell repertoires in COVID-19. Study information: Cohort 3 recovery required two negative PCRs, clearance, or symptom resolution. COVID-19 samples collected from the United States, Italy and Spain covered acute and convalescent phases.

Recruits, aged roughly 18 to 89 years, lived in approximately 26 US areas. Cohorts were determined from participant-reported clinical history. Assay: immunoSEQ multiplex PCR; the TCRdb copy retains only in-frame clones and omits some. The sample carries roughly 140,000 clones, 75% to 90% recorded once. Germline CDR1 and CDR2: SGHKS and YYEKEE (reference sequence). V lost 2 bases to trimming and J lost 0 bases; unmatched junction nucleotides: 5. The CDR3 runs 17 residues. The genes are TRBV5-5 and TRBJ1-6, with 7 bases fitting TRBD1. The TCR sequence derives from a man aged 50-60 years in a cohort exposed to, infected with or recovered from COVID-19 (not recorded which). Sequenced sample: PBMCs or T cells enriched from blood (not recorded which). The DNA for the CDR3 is TGTGCCAGCAGCTTACAGGGGCCGAGCTCCTATAATTCACCCCTCCACTTT. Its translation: CASSLQGPSSYNSPLHF. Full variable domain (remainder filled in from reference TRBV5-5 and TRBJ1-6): DAGVTQSPTHLIKTRGQQVTLRCSPISGHKSVSWYQQVLGQGPQFIFQYYEKEERGRGNFPDRFSARQFPNYSSELNVNALLLGDSALYLCASSLQGPSSYNSPLHFGNGTRLTVT.